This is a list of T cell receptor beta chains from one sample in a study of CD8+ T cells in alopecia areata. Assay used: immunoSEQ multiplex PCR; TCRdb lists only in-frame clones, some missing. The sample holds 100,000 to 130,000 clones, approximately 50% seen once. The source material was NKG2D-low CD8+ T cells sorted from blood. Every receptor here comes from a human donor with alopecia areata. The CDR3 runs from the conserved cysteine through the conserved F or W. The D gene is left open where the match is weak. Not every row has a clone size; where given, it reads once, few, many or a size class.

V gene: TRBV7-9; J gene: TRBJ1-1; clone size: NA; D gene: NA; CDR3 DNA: TGTGCCAGCAGCCGGACTCAGGACACTGAAGCTTTCTTT; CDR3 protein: CASSRTQDTEAFF
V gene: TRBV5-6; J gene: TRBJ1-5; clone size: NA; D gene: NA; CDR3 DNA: TGTGCCAGCAGCTTTTCGGGGGCTGGTCAGCCCCAGCATTTT; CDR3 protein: CASSFSGAGQPQHF
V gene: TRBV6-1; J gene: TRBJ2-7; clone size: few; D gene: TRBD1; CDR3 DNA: TGTGCCAGCAGGGACAGGTCCTACGAGCAGTACTTC; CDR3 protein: CASRDRSYEQYF
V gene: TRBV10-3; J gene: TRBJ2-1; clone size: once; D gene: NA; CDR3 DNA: TGTGCCATCAGTGAATATTACAATGAGCAGTTCTTC; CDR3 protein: CAISEYYNEQFF
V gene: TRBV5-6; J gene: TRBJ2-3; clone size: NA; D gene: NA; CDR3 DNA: TGTGCCAGCAGCTTCGAGGAGGGGGATACGCAGTATTTT; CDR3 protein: CASSFEEGDTQYF
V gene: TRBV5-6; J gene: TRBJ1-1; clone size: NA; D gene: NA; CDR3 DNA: TGTGCCAGCAGCTTCACGAACACTGAAGCTTTCTTT; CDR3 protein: CASSFTNTEAFF
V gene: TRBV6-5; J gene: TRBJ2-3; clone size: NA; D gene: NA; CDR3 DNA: TGTGCCAGCAGCTCCCAAAGCACAGATACGCAGTATTTT; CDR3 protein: CASSSQSTDTQYF
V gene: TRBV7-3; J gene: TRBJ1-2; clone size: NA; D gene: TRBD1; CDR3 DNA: TGTGCCAGCAGCCTGACAGGGCGGGGTATTGATGGCTACACCTTC; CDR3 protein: CASSLTGRGIDGYTF
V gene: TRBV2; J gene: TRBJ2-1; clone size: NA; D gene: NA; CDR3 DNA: TGTGCCAGCACGCCCAGTACTGAGCAGTTCTTC; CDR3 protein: CASTPSTEQFF
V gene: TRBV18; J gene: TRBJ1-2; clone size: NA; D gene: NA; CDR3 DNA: TGTGCCAGCTCACCACCAACAGAAGGAGACTATGGCTACACCTTC; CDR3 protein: CASSPPTEGDYGYTF
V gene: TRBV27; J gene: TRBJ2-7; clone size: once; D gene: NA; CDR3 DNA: TGTGCCAGCAGTTTAAGTACCGGGACATTACCCCTCGAGCAGTACTTC; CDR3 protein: CASSLSTGTLPLEQYF
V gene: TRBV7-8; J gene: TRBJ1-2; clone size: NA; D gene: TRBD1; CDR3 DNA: TGTGCCAGCAGCTTAGCTCGGACAGGGGGCCATGGCTACACCTTC; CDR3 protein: CASSLARTGGHGYTF
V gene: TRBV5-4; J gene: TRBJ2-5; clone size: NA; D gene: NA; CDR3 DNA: TGTGCCAGCAGTTACAAGGAAGAGACCCAGTACTTC; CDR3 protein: CASSYKEETQYF
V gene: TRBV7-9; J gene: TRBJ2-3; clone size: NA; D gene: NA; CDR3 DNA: TGTGCCAGCAGCTCTGCCGCAAGAGATACGCAGTATTTT; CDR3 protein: CASSSAARDTQYF
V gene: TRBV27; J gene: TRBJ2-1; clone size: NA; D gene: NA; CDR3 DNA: TGTGCCAGCAGTTTCCCCGACAATGAGCAGTTCTTC; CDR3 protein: CASSFPDNEQFF
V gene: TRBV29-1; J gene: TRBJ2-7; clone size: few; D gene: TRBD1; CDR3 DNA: TGCAGCGTTGCCTATTTGGACAGGACCTACGAGCAGTACTTC; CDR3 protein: CSVAYLDRTYEQYF
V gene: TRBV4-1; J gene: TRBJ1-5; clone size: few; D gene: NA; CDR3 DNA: TGCGCCAGCAGCCAAAACCCAGGGCAGGGCCATCAGCCCCAGCATTTT; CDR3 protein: CASSQNPGQGHQPQHF
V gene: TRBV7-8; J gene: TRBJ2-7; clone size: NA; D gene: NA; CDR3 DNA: TGTGCCAGCAGCTTAGGTTATGGAGGGGACAGTTACTACGAGCAGTACTTC; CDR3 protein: CASSLGYGGDSYYEQYF
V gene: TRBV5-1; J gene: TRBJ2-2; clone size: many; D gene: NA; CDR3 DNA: TGCGCCAGCAGCTTCTACAGGGTACTCAGGGACACCGGGGAGCTGTTTTTT; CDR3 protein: CASSFYRVLRDTGELFF
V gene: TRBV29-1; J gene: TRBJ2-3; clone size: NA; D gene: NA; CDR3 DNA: TGCAGCGTTGAAGAGATCGCTTCTTCGGCAGATACGCAGTATTTT; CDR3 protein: CSVEEIASSADTQYF
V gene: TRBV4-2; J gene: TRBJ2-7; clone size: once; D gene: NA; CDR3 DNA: TGTGCCAGCAGCCAAGATGGTCTAGTTGAGGACTTC; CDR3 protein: CASSQDGLVEDF
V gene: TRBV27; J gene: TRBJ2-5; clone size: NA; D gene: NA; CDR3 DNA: TGTGCCAGCACTCCTACTATGGGGTGGGAGACCCAGTACTTC; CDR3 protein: CASTPTMGWETQYF
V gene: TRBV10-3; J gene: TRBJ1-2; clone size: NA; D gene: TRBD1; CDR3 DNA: TGTGCCATCAGGGGGACAGGGGCACACCGAGAGGGCTATGGCTACACCTTC; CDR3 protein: CAIRGTGAHREGYGYTF
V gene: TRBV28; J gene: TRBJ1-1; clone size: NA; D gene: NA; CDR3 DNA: TGTGCCAGCAGTCCTTTTCGGGGGAGGGATGAAGCTTTCTTT; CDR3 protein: CASSPFRGRDEAFF
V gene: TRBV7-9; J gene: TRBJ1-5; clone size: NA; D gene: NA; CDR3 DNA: TGTGCCAGCAGCCAGGATTGGAGCAATCAGCCCCAGCATTTT; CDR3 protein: CASSQDWSNQPQHF
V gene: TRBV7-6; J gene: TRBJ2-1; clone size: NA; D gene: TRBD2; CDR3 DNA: TGTGCCAGCAGCTCCCGACTAGCGGGAGGTGTTGAGCAGTTCTTC; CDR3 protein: CASSSRLAGGVEQFF
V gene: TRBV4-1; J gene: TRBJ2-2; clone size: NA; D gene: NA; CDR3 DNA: TGCGCCAGCAGCCAATTTTCAGGGAGTAGCTGGTTTTTT; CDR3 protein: CASSQFSGSSWFF
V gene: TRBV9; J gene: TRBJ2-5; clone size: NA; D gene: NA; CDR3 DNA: TGTGCCAGCAGCGTAGTAGGGGGGCGCGTGGAGACCCAGTACTTC; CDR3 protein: CASSVVGGRVETQYF
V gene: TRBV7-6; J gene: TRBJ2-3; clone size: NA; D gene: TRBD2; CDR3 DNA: TGTGCCAGCAGCTCCCGGACTAGCGGCACAGATACGCAGTATTTT; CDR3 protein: CASSSRTSGTDTQYF
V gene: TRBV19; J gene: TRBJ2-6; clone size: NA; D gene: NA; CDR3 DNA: TGTGCCAGTGAAGAGGGTGCTGGGGCCAACGTCCTGACTTTC; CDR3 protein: CASEEGAGANVLTF
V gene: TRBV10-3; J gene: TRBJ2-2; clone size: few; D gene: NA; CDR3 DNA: TGTGCCATCACCCAAGGGGGAACCGGGGAGCTGTTTTTT; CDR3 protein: CAITQGGTGELFF
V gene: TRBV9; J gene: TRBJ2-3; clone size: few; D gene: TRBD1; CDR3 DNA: TGTGCCAGCAGCGCGGATATTGGGACAGGACCGTTGGATACGCAGTATTTT; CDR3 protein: CASSADIGTGPLDTQYF
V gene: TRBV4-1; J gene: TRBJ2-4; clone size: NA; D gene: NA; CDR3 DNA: TGCGCCAGCAGCCCGGAAGGGAACATTCAGTACTTC; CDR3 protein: CASSPEGNIQYF
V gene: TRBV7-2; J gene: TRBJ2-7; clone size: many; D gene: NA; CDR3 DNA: TGTGCCAGCAGCATCTACCTGAGCTCCTACGAGCAGTACTTC; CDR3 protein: CASSIYLSSYEQYF
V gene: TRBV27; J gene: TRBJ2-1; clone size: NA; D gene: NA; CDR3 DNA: TGTGCCAGCAGCACTATTTACAATGAGCAGTTCTTC; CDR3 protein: CASSTIYNEQFF
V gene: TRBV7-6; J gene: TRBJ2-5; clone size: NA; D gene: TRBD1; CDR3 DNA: TGTGCCAGCAGCTCCCCCGACAGGGGAAAAGAGACCCAGTACTTC; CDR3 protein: CASSSPDRGKETQYF
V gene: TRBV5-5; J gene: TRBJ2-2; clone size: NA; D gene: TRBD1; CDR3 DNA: TGTGCCAGCAGCTTTGGACTGGGACAGGAGCTCACCGGGGAGCTGTTTTTT; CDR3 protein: CASSFGLGQELTGELFF
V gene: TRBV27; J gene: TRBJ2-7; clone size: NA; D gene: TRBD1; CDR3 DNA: TGTGCCAGCAGTTTATTGGACAGGGTGGGGTCCCTCTACGAGCAGTACTTC; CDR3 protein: CASSLLDRVGSLYEQYF
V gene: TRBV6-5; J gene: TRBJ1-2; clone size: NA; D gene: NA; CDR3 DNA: TGTGCCAGCAGCCTACGATACGGCTACACCTTC; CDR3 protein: CASSLRYGYTF
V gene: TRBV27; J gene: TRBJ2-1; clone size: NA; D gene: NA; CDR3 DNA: TGTGCCAGCAGCAGGGGATCCTCCTACAATGAGCAGTTCTTC; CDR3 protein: CASSRGSSYNEQFF
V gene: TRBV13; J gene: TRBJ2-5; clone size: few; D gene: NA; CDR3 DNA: TGTGCCAGCAGCTTAGAGTCCGCGGAGACCCAGTACTTC; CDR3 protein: CASSLESAETQYF